The TCR beta chain under discussion was sequenced for a study of response to subunit inactivated influenza vaccine. Findings of the study overall: Few additional T cells are recruited per seasonal influenza vaccination, authors suggested.

This clonotype was detected a few times. The antigen remains undetermined. The CDR3 consists of 13 residues. Germline V CDR1 and CDR2: SGHDT, YYEEEE. V was trimmed by 0 bases and J by 2 bases, leaving 6 bases between them. MiXCR, applied by TCRdb to the RT-PCR reads, yields one record per CDR3 protein. The repertoire holds more than 450,000 distinct CDR3 sequences, with approximately 10% as singletons. The sample was also reused in another study, on T cells expressing NK-cell markers. That publication notes: Production of TCR beta cDNA relied on 5'RACE template switching with UMIs. Clones of NKG2C+ T cells that had expanded were of unclear HCMV specificity.

The V gene is TRBV5-6, the J gene TRBJ2-7; D unresolved. The origin of this receptor is a man aged 45 to 65 who received an inactivated influenza vaccine. This specimen was PBMCs from blood, taken on the day of vaccination. This chain's CDR3 is CASSLEQAYEQYF. The CDR3 nucleotides read TGTGCCAGCAGCTTGGAGCAGGCCTACGAGCAGTACTTC.